This T cell receptor beta chain was observed in a study of CD8+CD57+ T cells in acquired aplastic anemia. Across the whole study: An average of approximately 11 million reads for CD4+ cells was obtained from healthy donors.

The CDR3 consists of 14 residues. From germline, CDR1 is DFQATT and CDR2 SNEGSKA (reference sequence). Trimming took 3 bases from V and 5 from J; bases not matched to a gene: 8. General observations from the study: Patients and controls turned out to have 25 to 35 CD8+ CDR3 sequences in common.

Profiling of TCR beta VDJ combinations and CDR3 sequences used genomic DNA as template. TCRdb re-analysed the reads in MiXCR, keeping a single row per CDR3 protein. The table has more than 100,000 distinct CDR3 sequences, around two fifths seen once. A note on this clonotype: Its antigen is still unknown.

The clonotype comes from a human donor in good health, serving as a control. This chain uses TRBV20-1 with TRBJ1-2; TRBD1 agrees at 8 bases. The sample was sorted CD4+, CD8+, or CD8+CD57+ T cells (not recorded which) from PBMCs. CDR3 region: CSASDRGYTYGYTF. Here the CDR3 DNA reads TGCAGTGCTAGCGACAGGGGATACACGTATGGCTACACCTTC.